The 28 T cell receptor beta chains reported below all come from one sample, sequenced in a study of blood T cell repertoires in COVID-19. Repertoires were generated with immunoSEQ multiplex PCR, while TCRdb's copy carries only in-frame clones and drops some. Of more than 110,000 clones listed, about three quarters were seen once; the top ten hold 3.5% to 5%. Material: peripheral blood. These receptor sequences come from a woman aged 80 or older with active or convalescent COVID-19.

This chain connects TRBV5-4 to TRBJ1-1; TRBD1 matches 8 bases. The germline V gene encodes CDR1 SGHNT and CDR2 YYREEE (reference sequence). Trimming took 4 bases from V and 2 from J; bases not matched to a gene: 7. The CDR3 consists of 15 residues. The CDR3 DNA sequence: TGTGCCAGCAGCCCAAACAGGGGGGCAAACACTGAAGCTTTCTTT. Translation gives CASSPNRGANTEAFF.

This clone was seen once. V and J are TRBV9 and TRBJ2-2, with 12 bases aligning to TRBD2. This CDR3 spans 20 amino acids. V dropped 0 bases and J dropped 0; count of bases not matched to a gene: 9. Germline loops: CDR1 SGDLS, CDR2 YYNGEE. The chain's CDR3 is CASSVGLAGGAASNTGELFF. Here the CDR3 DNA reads TGTGCCAGCAGCGTAGGGCTAGCGGGGGGGGCAGCCTCGAACACCGGGGAGCTGTTTTTT.

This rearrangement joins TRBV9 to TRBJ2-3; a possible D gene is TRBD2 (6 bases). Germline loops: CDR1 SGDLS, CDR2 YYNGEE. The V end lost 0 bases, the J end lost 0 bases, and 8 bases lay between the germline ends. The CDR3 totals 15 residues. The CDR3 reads CASSVGGDSTDTQYF. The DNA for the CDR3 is TGTGCCAGCAGCGTAGGCGGGGATAGCACAGATACGCAGTATTTT.

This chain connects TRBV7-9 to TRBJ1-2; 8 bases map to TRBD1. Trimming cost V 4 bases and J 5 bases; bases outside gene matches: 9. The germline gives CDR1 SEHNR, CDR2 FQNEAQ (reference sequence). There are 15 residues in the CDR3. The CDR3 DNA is TGTGCCAGCAGCTCCTCGAGAAGGACAGGGTATGGCTACACCTTC. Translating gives CASSSSRRTGYGYTF.

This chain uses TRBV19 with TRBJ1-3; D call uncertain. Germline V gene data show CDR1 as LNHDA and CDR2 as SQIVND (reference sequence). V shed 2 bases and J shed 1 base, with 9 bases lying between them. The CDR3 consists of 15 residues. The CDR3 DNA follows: TGTGCCAGTAGTATACTGGCGGCTTCTGGAAACACCATATATTTT. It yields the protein CASSILAASGNTIYF.

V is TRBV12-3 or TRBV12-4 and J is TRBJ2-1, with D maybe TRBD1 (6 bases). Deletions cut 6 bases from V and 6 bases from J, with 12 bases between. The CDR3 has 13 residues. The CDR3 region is CASRQTGSNEQFF. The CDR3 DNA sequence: TGTGCCAGCAGGCAAACAGGGAGCAATGAGCAGTTCTTC.

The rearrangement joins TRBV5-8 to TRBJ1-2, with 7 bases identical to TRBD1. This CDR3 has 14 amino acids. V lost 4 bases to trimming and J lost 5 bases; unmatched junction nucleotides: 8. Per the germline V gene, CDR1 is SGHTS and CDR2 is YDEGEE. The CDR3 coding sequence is TGTGCCAGCAGCAAGCAGACAGGGAGTTATGGCTACACCTTC. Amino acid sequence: CASSKQTGSYGYTF.

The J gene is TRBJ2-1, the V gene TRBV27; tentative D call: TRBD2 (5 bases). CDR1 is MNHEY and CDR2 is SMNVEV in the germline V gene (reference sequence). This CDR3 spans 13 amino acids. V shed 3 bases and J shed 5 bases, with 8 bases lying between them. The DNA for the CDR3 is TGTGCCAGCAGTTTTCCGGGAAACAATGAGCAGTTCTTC. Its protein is CASSFPGNNEQFF.

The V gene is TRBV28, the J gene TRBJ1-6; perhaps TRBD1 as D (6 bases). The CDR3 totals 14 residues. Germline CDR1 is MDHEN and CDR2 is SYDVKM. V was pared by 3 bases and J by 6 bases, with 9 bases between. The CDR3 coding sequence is TGTGCCAGCAGTTTCAGGGGTGGTAATTCACCCCTCCACTTT. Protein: CASSFRGGNSPLHF.

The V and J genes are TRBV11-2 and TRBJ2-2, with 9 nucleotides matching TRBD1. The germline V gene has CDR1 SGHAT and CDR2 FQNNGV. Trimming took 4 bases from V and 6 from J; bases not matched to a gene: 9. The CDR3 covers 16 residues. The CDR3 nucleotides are TGTGCCAGCAGCTACCCGGAGACAGGGGGTCCCGGGGAGCTGTTTTTT. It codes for CASSYPETGGPGELFF. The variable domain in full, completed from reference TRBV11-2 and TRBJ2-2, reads EAGVAQSPRYKIIEKRQSVAFWCNPISGHATLYWYQQILGQGPKLLIQFQNNGVVDDSQLPKDRFSAERLKGVDSTLKIQPAKLEDSAVYLCASSYPETGGPGELFFGEGSRLTVL.

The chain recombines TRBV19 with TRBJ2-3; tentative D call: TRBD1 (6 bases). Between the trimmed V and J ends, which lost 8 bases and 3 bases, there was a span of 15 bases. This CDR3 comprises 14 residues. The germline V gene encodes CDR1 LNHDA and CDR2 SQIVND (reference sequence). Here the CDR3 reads CASGATGTTDTQYF. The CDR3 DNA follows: TGTGCCAGTGGGGCCACAGGGACAACAGATACGCAGTATTTT.

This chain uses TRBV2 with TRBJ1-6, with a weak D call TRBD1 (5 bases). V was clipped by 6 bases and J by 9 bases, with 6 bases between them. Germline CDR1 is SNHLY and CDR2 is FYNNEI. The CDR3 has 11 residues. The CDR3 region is CASSGGSPLHF. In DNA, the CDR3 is TGTGCCAGCAGCGGGGGTTCACCCCTCCACTTT.

The CDR3 region is CASSLIAYEQYF. DNA for the CDR3: TGTGCCAGCAGCTTAATAGCCTACGAGCAGTACTTC. The V call is TRBV11-1, the J call TRBJ2-7; D unclear. V lost 2 bases, J lost 2 bases, and 4 bases lay in between. Looked up from germline, CDR1 is SGHAT and CDR2 is FQDESV (reference sequence). This CDR3 comprises 12 residues.

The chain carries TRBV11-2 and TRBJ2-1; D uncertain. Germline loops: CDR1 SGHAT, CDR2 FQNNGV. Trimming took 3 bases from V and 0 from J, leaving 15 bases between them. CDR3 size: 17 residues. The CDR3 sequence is CASSLNPRASSYNEQFF. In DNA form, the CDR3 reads TGTGCCAGCAGCTTGAACCCGCGCGCGAGCTCCTACAATGAGCAGTTCTTC.

Here the CDR3 DNA reads TGTGCCAGCAGCGTGGGACAGGGGATTAAAGCTTTCTTT. Translating it yields CASSVGQGIKAFF. V usage is TRBV7-9 and J usage is TRBJ1-1, with 10 bases fitting TRBD1. Germline V gene data show CDR1 as SEHNR and CDR2 as FQNEAQ (reference sequence). Unmatched junction bases numbered 6, after V lost 5 bases and J lost 9 bases. The CDR3 sequence is 13 residues long. The full variable domain, its missing parts supplied by reference TRBV7-9 and TRBJ1-1, is DTGVSQNPRHKITKRGQNVTFRCDPISEHNRLYWYRQTLGQGPEFLTYFQNEAQLEKSRLLSDRFSAERPKGSFSTLEIQRTEQGDSAMYLCASSVGQGIKAFFGQGTRLTVV.

The CDR3 spells CASTDRGNQPQHF. CDR3 nucleotides: TGTGCCAGTACCGACAGGGGCAATCAGCCCCAGCATTTT. The chain has TRBV19 and TRBJ1-5; TRBD1 agrees at 7 bases. The CDR3 consists of 13 residues. Germline loops: CDR1 LNHDA, CDR2 SQIVND (reference sequence). V shed 7 bases, J shed 2 bases, and the junction held 2 bases outside the gene matches.

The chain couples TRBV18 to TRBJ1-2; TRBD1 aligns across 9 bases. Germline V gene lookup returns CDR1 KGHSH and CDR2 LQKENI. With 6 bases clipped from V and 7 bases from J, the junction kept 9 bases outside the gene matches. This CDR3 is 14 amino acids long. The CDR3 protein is CASSLKDRGSGYTF. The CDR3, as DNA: TGTGCCAGCTCCCTAAAGGACAGGGGTTCTGGCTACACCTTC. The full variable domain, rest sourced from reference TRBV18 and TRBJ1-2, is NAGVMQNPRHLVRRRGQEARLRCSPMKGHSHVYWYRQLPEEGLKFMVYLQKENIIDESGMPKERFSAEFPKEGPSILRIQQVVRGDSAAYFCASSLKDRGSGYTFGSGTRLTVV.

Here the CDR3 DNA reads TGTGCCAGCAGTGAAAGAGAGGGAGGGAGCGGTTCACCCCTCCACTTT. Its translation is CASSEREGGSGSPLHF. The chain uses TRBV2 and TRBJ1-6; D remains ambiguous. Germline V gives CDR1 SNHLY, CDR2 FYNNEI. Trimming cost V 2 bases and J 9 bases, with 17 bases left between them. CDR3 length equals 16 residues.

The CDR3 here is CASREQEKLFF. The CDR3 DNA sequence: TGCGCCAGCAGAGAGCAGGAAAAACTGTTTTTT. This chain connects TRBV10-1 to TRBJ1-4; no clear D gene. The CDR3 consists of 11 residues. Germline CDR1 and CDR2: WNHNN and SYGVQD (reference sequence). V was clipped by 6 bases and J by 8 bases, with 7 bases between them.

CDR3: CAGELGQPNTGELFF. DNA of the CDR3: TGTGCCGGGGAATTAGGACAGCCGAACACCGGGGAGCTGTTTTTT. The chain has TRBV11-2 and TRBJ2-2; TRBD1 might be the D (6 bases). This CDR3 contains 15 residues. Germline V gene lookup returns CDR1 SGHAT and CDR2 FQNNGV. Trimming left V 11 bases short and J 0 bases short, with 16 bases between.

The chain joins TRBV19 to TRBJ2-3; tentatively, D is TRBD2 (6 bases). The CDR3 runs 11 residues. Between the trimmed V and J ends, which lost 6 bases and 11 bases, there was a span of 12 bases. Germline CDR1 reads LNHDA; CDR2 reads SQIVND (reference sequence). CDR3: CASSRDSEQYF. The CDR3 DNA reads TGTGCCAGTAGCCGGGACTCAGAGCAGTATTTT.

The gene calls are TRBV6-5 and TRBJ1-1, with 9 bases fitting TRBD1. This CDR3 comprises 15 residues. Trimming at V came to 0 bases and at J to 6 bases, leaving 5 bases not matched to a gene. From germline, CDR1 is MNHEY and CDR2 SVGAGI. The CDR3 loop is CASSYSGQGQSEAFF. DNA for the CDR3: TGTGCCAGCAGTTACTCCGGACAGGGGCAGTCTGAAGCTTTCTTT.

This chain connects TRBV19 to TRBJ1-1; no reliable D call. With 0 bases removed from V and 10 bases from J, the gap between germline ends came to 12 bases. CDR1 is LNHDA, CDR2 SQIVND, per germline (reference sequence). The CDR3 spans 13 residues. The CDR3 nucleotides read TGTGCCAGTAGTATAGATGTAGAGCGTGGAGCTTTCTTT. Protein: CASSIDVERGAFF.

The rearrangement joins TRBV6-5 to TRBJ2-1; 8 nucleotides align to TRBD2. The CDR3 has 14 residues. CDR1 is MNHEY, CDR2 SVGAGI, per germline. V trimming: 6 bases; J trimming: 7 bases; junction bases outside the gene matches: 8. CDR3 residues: CASSLGGGWNEQFF. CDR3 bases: TGTGCCAGCAGCCTCGGGGGGGGGTGGAATGAGCAGTTCTTC.

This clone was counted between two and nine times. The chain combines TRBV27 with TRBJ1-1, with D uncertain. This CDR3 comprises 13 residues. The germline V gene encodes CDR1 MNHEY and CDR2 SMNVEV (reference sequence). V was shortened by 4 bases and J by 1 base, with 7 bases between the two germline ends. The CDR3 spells CASSWAKNTEAFF. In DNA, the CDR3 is TGTGCCAGCAGTTGGGCCAAGAACACTGAAGCTTTCTTT.

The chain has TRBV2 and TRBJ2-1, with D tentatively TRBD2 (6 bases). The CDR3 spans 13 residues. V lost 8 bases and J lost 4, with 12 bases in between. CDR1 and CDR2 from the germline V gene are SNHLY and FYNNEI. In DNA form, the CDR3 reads TGTGCCAGCGCAGACGGGGGATACAATGAGCAGTTCTTC. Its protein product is CASADGGYNEQFF.

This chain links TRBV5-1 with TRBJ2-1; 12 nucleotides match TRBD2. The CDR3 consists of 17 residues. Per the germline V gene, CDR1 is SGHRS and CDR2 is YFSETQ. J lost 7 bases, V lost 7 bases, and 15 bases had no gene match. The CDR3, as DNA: TGCGCCAGCCGTCCTCTCGGGACTAGCGGGCCACAGAATGAGCAGTTCTTC. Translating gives CASRPLGTSGPQNEQFF.

The DNA of the CDR3 is TGTGCCAGCAGCGACTACTATGGCTACACCTTC. It encodes CASSDYYGYTF. The V gene is TRBV9, the J gene TRBJ1-2; D gene unclear. The CDR3 totals 11 residues. V gave up 3 bases and J gave up 3 bases, with 3 bases separating them. The V gene's germline CDR1 is SGDLS and CDR2 YYNGEE.